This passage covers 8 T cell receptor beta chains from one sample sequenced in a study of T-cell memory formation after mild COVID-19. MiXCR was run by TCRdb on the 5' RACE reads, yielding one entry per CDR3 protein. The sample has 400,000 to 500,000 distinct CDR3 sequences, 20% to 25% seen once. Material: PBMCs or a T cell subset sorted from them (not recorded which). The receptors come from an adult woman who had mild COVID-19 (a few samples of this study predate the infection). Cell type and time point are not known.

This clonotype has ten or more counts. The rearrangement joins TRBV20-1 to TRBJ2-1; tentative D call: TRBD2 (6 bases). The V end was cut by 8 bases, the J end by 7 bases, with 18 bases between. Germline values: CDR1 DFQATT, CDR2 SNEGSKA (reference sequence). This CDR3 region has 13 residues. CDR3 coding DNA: TGCAGTCGGGACGGGGGAGTTGGGAATGAGCAGTTCTTC. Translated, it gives CSRDGGVGNEQFF.

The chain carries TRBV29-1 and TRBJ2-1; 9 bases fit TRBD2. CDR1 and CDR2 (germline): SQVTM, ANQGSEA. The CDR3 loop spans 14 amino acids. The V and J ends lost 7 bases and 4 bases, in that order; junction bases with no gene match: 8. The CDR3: CSASGTSRYNEQFF. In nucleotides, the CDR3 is TGCAGCGCGTCCGGGACTAGCCGTTACAATGAGCAGTTCTTC.

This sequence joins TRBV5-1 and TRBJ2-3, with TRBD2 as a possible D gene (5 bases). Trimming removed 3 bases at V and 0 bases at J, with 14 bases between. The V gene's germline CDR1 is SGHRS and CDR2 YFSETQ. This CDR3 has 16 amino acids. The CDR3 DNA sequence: TGCGCCAGCAGCTCCACGATCGGGGTGAGCACAGATACGCAGTATTTT. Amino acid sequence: CASSSTIGVSTDTQYF.

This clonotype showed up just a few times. The CDR3 DNA is TGTGCCAGCAGCTCTCCTGTCAGCTCTGGAAACACCATATATTTT. Amino acids: CASSSPVSSGNTIYF. The rearrangement uses TRBV7-6 and TRBJ1-3; D remains unclear. From germline, CDR1 is SGHVS and CDR2 FNYEAQ. V was clipped by 4 bases and J by 0 bases, with 10 bases between them. The CDR3 loop spans 15 amino acids.

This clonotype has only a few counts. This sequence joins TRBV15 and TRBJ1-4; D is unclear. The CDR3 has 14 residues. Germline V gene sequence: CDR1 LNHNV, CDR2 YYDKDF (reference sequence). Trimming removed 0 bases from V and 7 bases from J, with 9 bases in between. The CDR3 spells CATSRDSGSEKLFF. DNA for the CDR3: TGTGCCACCAGCAGAGATTCGGGAAGTGAAAAACTGTTTTTT.

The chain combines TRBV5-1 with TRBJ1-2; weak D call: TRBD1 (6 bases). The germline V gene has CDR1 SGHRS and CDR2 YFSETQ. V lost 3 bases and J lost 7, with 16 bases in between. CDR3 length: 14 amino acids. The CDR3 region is CASSSQQGKGGYTF. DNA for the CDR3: TGCGCCAGCAGCTCTCAACAGGGAAAGGGTGGCTACACCTTC. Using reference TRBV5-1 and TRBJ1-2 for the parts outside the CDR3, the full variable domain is KAGVTQTPRYLIKTRGQQVTLSCSPISGHRSVSWYQQTPGQGLQFLFEYFSETQRNKGNFPGRFSGRQFSNSRSEMNVSTLELGDSALYLCASSSQQGKGGYTFGSGTRLTVV.

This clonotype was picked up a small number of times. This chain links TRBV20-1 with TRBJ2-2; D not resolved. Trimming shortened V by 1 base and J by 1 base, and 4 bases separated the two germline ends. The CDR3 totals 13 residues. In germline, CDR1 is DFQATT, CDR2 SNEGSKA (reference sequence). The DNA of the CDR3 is TGCAGTGCTAGAGTGATGAACACCGGGGAGCTGTTTTTT. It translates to CSARVMNTGELFF.

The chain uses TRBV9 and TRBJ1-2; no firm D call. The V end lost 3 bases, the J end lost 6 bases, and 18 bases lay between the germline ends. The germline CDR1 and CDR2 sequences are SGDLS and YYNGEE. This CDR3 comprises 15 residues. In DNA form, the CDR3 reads TGTGCCAGCAGCGGGAGTGGATGGGCGAGTGATGGCTACACCTTC. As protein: CASSGSGWASDGYTF.